This T cell receptor beta chain is drawn from a study of cytotoxic CD8 clonotypes in ibrutinib-treated CLL (dated by TCRdb to the early 2020s). Regarding the research as a whole: The cohort had around twelve relapsed/refractory and 15 treatment-naive patients; 17 to 18 were IGHV unmutated. Cryopreserved peripheral blood mononuclear cells were obtained before treatment, at response, and at either sustained remission or disease progression. Partial responses were observed in about 24 patients and complete responses in 2; after a median follow-up of 68 months, remission was maintained in 14 patients and progression was observed in some 12. Longitudinal samples were available for about 30% of the 86 trial participants. Response samples were taken after a median of roughly a year on treatment, ranging from about 6 to 40 months. An average of about 250,000 productive templates and roughly 94,000 productive rearrangements was obtained per sample. All remission and progressive disease samples were collected while patients were still receiving ibrutinib.

Explained via the paper, the time point label denotes: progressive disease on ibrutinib. Approximately 2 micrograms of genomic DNA were extracted from cryopreserved PBMCs for TCR beta library preparation. Longitudinal blood samples from CLL patients on ibrutinib monotherapy were analyzed using high-throughput TCR beta sequencing. The patients were enrolled in a single-center, open-label phase 2 trial of ibrutinib monotherapy. Including the terminal cysteine and phenylalanine, the CDR3 comprises 16 residues. Only the CDR3 part of the read is kept: 48 bases, read in frame from the first base. Based on the germline V gene, the CDR1 and CDR2 sequences are SGDLS and YYNGEE. Trimming takes 2 bases from V and 2 bases from J, and the germline ends sit 14 bases apart. The paper's findings and limits, for the study overall: Public clonotypes were rare and either shrank or stayed stable during treatment, and the rise in clonality at ibrutinib response reflected expansion of private clonotypes. At baseline, clonality was higher than in age-matched healthy donors and showed a strong correlation with circulating CD8+ T-cell counts. An increase in clonality was observed at ibrutinib response, with clonality remaining stable during sustained remission and falling back toward baseline at progression. Sampling times were not matched between sustained-remission and progressing patients, and lymph node repertoires were not studied.

About this clone: Its cognate antigen has yet to be identified. No qualities accompany the bases; no much larger clone lies one base away.

Each clonotype received, on average, 10x coverage in deep resolution sequencing performed on a MiSeq, where the target depth lay between 1 in 1 million and 1 in 200,000 T cells. TCR beta libraries were generated with the immunoSEQ hsTCRB Kit. Processing in the source paper ran as follows. ImmunoSEQ Data Assistant and ImmunoSEQ Analyzer were used for data analysis, and V, D and J genes were assigned according to IMGT definitions. Clonality, which ranges from 0 to 1, was calculated as one minus the normalized Shannon entropy of productive rearrangement frequencies. Public clonotype analysis was restricted to overrepresented clonotypes comprising at least 0.05% of each patient's repertoire. Some 14 age-matched healthy donor repertoires from immuneACCESS served as clonality controls. Sourced from immuneACCESS, this table was stored by TCRdb with only in-frame sequences that have V and J called. A share of the clones is absent; for the studies checked, an unresolved V gene accounts for under half, and the remainder has no known explanation. That table supplies the V and J calls and clone size; D and trimming were determined from the DNA. Within this sample are about 300,000 clones, with 76% of them counted one time only. The ten largest make up about 6% of the sample.

Sequenced material: PBMCs, taken at disease progression, from a patient treated with ibrutinib. The TCR sequence derives from a human donor with chronic lymphocytic leukemia. The rearranged chain carries TRBV9 and TRBJ2-1; TRBD2 could be the D gene, as 6 bases match. The base sequence is TGTGCCAGCAGCGTTCGGCAGGGAGGTCCCTACAATGAGCAGTTCTTC. This translates into CASSVRQGGPYNEQFF.